This T cell receptor (beta chain) comes out of a study of blood T cell repertoires in COVID-19. About the research overall: COVID-19 samples from acute and convalescent phases originated in the United States, Italy and Spain. In each case, the material was cDNA or gDNA derived from T cells, B-cell-depleted T cells, or PBMCs.

V was clipped by 1 base and J by 12 bases; unmatched bases: 5. Germline CDR1 reads LGHNA; CDR2 reads YSLEER. This CDR3 has 14 amino acids. In the original analysis: Quantification of nucleated cells was approximated via reference gene primer amplification. Profiled with immunoSEQ multiplex PCR; TCRdb holds only in-frame clones, not every one. That table supplies the V and J calls and clone size; D and trimming were determined from the DNA. This sample carries roughly 67,000 clones, less than 90% of them seen once, and the ten largest clones take 3.5% to 5.5%. This clone was detected only a few times. The receptor was derived from a man aged 45-65 years with active COVID-19. V is TRBV4-3 and J is TRBJ1-6, with 8 bases fitting TRBD1. Sample: peripheral blood. This CDR3 is CASSQVGTGGPLHF. The CDR3 DNA reads as TGCGCCAGCAGCCAAGTCGGGACAGGTGGACCCCTCCACTTT.